This T cell receptor (beta chain) was identified in a study of monozygotic twins with inflammatory bowel disease. Overall study results and limits: The study found lower TCRbeta diversity (inverse Simpson) in IBD patients than in healthy co-twins. Immunosuppressive treatments were not uniform, and this may have added variability to patient repertoires.

The CDR3 contains 15 residues. Looked up from germline, CDR1 is SQVTM and CDR2 is ANQGSEA. Via template switching, UMIs carrying a 6-nucleotide sample barcode were introduced. After re-calling the 5' RACE reads, TCRdb lists one entry per CDR3 protein, DNA absent. This sample's table reports about 200,000 distinct CDR3 sequences. Remarks on this clonotype: The antigen is unknown.

The sequence derives from a human donor with ulcerative colitis or Crohn's disease, or a healthy co-twin of an affected twin (not recorded which). The chain carries TRBV29-1 and TRBJ2-7; the TCRdb call, TRBD2, lacks DNA for checking. The sequenced sample was blood. CDR3 in amino acids: CSVESPEREDYEQYF.